Given below is one T cell receptor (beta chain) in context. Antigen specificity is unknown. With 60 Vbeta and 13 Jbeta primers, the PCR was carried out. Data came from immunoSEQ multiplex PCR; TCRdb stores just in-frame clones and leaves some out. There are about 120,000 clones in the sample; about four fifths occur only once, and about 2% lies in the top ten. V was trimmed by 8 bases and J by 0 bases, leaving 10 bases between them. The CDR3 has 13 residues. Germline V gene sequence: CDR1 KGHSH, CDR2 LQKENI. The data belong to a study of cytomegalovirus exposure and HLA in healthy donors. Points from the study as a whole: An Asian-associated ancestry cluster reportedly showed fewer N-insertions than the roughly 670-donor mean in a later analysis.

J is TRBJ2-5 and V is TRBV18, with D possibly TRBD1 on 6 matching bases. The TCR comes from a man aged 18 to 30 in good health and CMV-seronegative. Sample: PBMCs. Written as DNA, the CDR3 is TGTGCCAGCCAAACAGGGAACCAAGAGACCCAGTACTTC. Translation gives CASQTGNQETQYF. The full variable domain, its missing parts supplied by reference TRBV18 and TRBJ2-5, is NAGVMQNPRHLVRRRGQEARLRCSPMKGHSHVYWYRQLPEEGLKFMVYLQKENIIDESGMPKERFSAEFPKEGPSILRIQQVVRGDSAAYFCASQTGNQETQYFGPGTRLLVL.